This TCR beta chain comes out of a study of OX40 agonist ivuxolimab in advanced cancers. About the full investigation: Ivuxolimab was an agonistic, fully human IgG2 monoclonal antibody directed against OX40 (CD134), a costimulatory receptor. The point of sequencing TCRbeta in the periphery was to test whether ivuxolimab changed TCR sequence diversity and drove clonal T-cell expansion. In the dose-escalation cohort, 82.7% of patients were male, and the mean age was around 60 years, with a range of 23 to 79. Patients were allowed to have had prior anti-PD-1, anti-PD-L1 or anti-CTLA-4 therapy, and 40% to 45% of the dose-escalation patients had previously received checkpoint inhibitors. Partial responses occurred in three dose-escalation patients, of whom one had hepatocellular carcinoma and two had cutaneous melanoma. Among the 50 to 55 dose-escalation patients, around 19 had hepatocellular carcinoma, roughly 15 melanoma, 9 renal cell carcinoma and 9 head and neck cancer. Intravenous ivuxolimab was administered to patients every 2 weeks at six dose levels: 0.01, 0.1, 0.3, 1.5, 3 and 10 mg/kg. The paper describes the monotherapy dose-escalation part (N of about 47 patients) of the phase I trial of ivuxolimab.

Cut back by 2 bases and 9 bases, the V and J ends lie 10 bases apart. The CDR3 covers 13 residues, taking in both the cysteine and the phenylalanine. Only the CDR3 part of the read is kept: 39 bases, read in frame from the first base. The CDR1 and CDR2 encoded by the germline V gene are KGHSH and LQKENI. Study-wide findings and limitations: Low levels of normalized T-cell clonal expansion were also seen in some nonresponding patients. At doses of 0.1 to 3.0 mg/kg, clonal expansion of both CD4+ and CD8+ T cells in blood was seen between baseline and week 6. The antigen specificity of the clonally expanded peripheral T cells was not determined. After ivuxolimab, CD8+ T cells had more expanded clones than CD4+ T cells on average. Partial responders in the 0.1-3.0 mg/kg groups had among the lowest normalized peripheral clonal expansion, especially among CD8+ T cells.

Comments on this clone: The antigen this receptor binds is unknown. One base away there is no much larger clone; base qualities are not given.

For sequencing of the TCRbeta CDR3 region, genomic DNA was extracted from the sorted cells. The immunoSEQ Assay was used to sequence the TCRbeta CDR3 regions. The clones in this table, taken by TCRdb from immuneACCESS, are in-frame only. Not every clone is retained; where verified, under half of the shortfall comes from an unresolved V gene, and the cause of the rest is unknown. The table for this sample lists approximately 66,000 clones; 85% of them were counted only once. Together, the top ten hold about 0.83% of the sample. The trial excluded patients who had a history of autoimmune disease or were on systemic immunosuppression. Peripheral blood for TCR sequencing was collected from all dose cohorts at baseline, on cycle 4 day 1, and on cycle 7 day 1. The samples were drawn from a first-in-human, open-label, multicenter phase I dose-escalation trial of ivuxolimab. Adults with locally advanced or metastatic melanoma, renal cell carcinoma, hepatocellular carcinoma or head and neck squamous cell carcinoma were enrolled in the trial. Before TCR sequencing, CD4+ T cells and CD8+ T cells were sorted from peripheral blood as separate populations.

This sequence originates from an adult with an advanced solid tumor such as melanoma, head and neck, liver or kidney cancer. This chain joins TRBV18 to TRBJ2-2; a confident D gene designation cannot be given. The sample consisted of CD4+ or CD8+ T cells sorted from blood, taken in a trial of the OX40 agonist ivuxolimab. CDR3 sequence: CASSPGPTRELFF. At the DNA level, the sequence is TGTGCCAGCTCACCAGGGCCTACCCGGGAGCTGTTTTTT.